One and the same sample provided the 2 T cell receptor beta chains below, sequenced in a study of T cell repertoires in cytomegalovirus infection. Each CDR3 protein is one row after TCRdb ran MiXCR on the reads. Here the sample spans more than 400,000 distinct CDR3 sequences, 26% being singletons. Sequencing was performed on PBMCs. These TCRs come from a human donor in good health (CMV status not recorded). Some clones in this sample may be carry-over from other donors' samples.

The table lists this clonotype with a few counts. The CDR3 DNA reads TGTGCCAGCAGTTACCCCCGCGGGTTCGGCACAGATACGCAGTATTTT. Its protein product is CASSYPRGFGTDTQYF. This sequence joins TRBV28 and TRBJ2-3; D is possibly TRBD2 (5 bases). Germline V gene sequence: CDR1 MDHEN, CDR2 SYDVKM. The V end was cut by 4 bases, the J end by 1 base, with 15 bases between. The CDR3 extends over 16 amino acids. Using reference TRBV28 and TRBJ2-3 for the parts outside the CDR3, the full variable domain is DVKVTQSSRYLVKRTGEKVFLECVQDMDHENMFWYRQDPGLGLRLIYFSYDVKMKEKGDIPEGYSVSREKKERFSLILESASTNQTSMYLCASSYPRGFGTDTQYFGPGTRLTVL.

This clonotype was picked up a small number of times. The chain uses TRBV12-3 or TRBV12-4 and TRBJ1-1, with 9 nucleotides matching TRBD1. The V segment lost 5 bases and the J segment 7 bases; nucleotides outside the gene matches: 11. The CDR3 runs to 15 residues. The CDR3, as DNA: TGTGCCAGCAGTATAAGACAGGGGGAAGAAGGTGAAGCTTTCTTT. Encoded protein: CASSIRQGEEGEAFF.